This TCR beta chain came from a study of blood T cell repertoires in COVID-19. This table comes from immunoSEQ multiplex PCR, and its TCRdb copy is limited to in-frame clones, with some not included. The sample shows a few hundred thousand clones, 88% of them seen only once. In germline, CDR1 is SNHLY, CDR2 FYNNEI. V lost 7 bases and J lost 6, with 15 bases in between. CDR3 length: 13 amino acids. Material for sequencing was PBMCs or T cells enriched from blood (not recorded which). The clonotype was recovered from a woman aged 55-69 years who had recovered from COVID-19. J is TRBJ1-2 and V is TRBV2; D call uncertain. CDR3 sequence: CASTLAGQNGYTF. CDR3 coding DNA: TGTGCCAGCACCCTGGCAGGCCAGAATGGCTACACCTTC.